This TCR beta chain is drawn from a study of cytomegalovirus exposure and HLA in healthy donors. Germline loops: CDR1 SGHRS, CDR2 YFSETQ. The V gene lost 0 bases and the J gene lost 2 bases, with 7 bases spanning the gap. CDR3 length equals 14 residues. Vbeta (60) and Jbeta (13) primers were used in the PCR. Clones were read by immunoSEQ multiplex PCR, and TCRdb kept only the in-frame ones, dropping some. This sample yields 140,000 to 150,000 clones, of which 55% to 85% are seen a single time; approximately 2% belongs to the top ten. Regarding this clone: Antigen specificity is unknown.

Study results and limitations: Per a later analysis, 15,000 to 20,000 TCR beta sequences showed association with HLA alleles at 0.05 false discovery rate. TCR beta V- and J-gene trimming was later associated with a missense DCLRE1C variant.

The TCR sequence derives from a man aged 35 to 55 in good health and CMV-seronegative. Sequenced input: PBMCs. The rearrangement joins TRBV5-1 to TRBJ2-3; D call uncertain. CDR3 in amino acids: CASSLEQTTDTQYF. The CDR3 coding sequence is TGCGCCAGCAGCTTGGAACAGACCACAGATACGCAGTATTTT.